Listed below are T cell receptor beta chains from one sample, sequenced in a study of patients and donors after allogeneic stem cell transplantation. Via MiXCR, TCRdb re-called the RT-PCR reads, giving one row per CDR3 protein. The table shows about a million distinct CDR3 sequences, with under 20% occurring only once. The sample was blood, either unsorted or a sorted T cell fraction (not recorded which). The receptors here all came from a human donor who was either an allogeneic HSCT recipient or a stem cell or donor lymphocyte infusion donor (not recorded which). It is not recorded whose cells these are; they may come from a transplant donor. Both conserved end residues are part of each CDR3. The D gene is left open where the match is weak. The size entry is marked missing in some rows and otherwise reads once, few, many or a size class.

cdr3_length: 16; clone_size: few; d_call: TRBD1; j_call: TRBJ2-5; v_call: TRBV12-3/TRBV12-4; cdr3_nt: TGTGCCAGCAGTGGACCCGGGACAGGGGGGAGAGAGACCCAGTACTTC; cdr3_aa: CASSGPGTGGRETQYF
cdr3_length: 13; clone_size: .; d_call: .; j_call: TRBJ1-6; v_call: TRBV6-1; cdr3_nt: TGTGCCAGCAGACCAAGACAGAATTCACCCCTCCACTTT; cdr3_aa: CASRPRQNSPLHF
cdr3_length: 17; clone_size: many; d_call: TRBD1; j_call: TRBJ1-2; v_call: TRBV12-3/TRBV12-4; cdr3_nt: TGTGCCAGCAGTCCGTCCCGGGACAGGGGGCGATTTGATGGCTACACCTTC; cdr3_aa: CASSPSRDRGRFDGYTF
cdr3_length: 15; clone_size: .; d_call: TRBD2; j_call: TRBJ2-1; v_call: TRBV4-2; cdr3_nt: TGTGCCAGCAGCCAAGAGGGGCGGGAGGGAAATGAGCAGTTCTTC; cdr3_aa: CASSQEGREGNEQFF
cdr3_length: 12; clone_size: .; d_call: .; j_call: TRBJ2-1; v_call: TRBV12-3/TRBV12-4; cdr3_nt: TGTGCCAGCAGTTTCGCAACCAATGAGCAGTTCTTC; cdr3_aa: CASSFATNEQFF
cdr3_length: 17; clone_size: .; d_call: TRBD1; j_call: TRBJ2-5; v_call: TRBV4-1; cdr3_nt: TGCGCCAGCAGCCAAGAGGGTTTAGCAGGGGGCGGGGAGACCCAGTACTTC; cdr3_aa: CASSQEGLAGGGETQYF
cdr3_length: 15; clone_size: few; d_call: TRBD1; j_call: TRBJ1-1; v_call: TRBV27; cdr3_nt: TGTGCCAGCACCGCCGGGACAGGGAGAAGGACTGAAGCTTTCTTT; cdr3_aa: CASTAGTGRRTEAFF
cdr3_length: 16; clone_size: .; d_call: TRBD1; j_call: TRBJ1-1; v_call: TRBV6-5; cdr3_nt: TGTGCCAGCAGTTACTCGCCCCGGACAGGGATCACTGAAGCTTTCTTT; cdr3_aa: CASSYSPRTGITEAFF
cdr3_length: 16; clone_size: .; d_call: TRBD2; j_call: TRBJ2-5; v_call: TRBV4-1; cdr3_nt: TGCGCCAGCAGCCAAGATCTGATAGCGGGAGAAGAGACCCAGTACTTC; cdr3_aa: CASSQDLIAGEETQYF
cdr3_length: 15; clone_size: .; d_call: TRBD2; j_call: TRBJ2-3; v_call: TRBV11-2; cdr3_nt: TGTGCCAGCAGCCACCAGCGGGGGGGAAGAGATACGCAGTATTTT; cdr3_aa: CASSHQRGGRDTQYF
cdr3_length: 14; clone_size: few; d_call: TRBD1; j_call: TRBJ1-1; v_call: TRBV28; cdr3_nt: TGTGCCAGCAGTTACAGGGGGCACCTCACTGAAGCTTTCTTT; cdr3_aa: CASSYRGHLTEAFF
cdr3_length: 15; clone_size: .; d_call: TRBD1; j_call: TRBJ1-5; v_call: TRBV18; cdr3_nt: TGTGCCAGCTCACCGGACAGGGGGCGGCAACAGCCCCAGCATTTT; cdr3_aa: CASSPDRGRQQPQHF
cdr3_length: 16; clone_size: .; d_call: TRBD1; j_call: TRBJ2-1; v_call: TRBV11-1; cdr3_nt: TGTGCCAGCAGCCCCGACGGGACAGGGTTGATTAATGAGCAGTTCTTC; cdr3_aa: CASSPDGTGLINEQFF
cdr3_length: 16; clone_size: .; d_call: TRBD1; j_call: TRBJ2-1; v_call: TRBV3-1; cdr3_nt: TGTGCCAGCAGCCCTGACGGACAGGGCGCCTACAATGAGCAGTTCTTC; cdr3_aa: CASSPDGQGAYNEQFF
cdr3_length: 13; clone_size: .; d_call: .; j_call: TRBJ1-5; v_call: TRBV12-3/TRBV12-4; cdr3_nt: TGTGCCAGCAGTTTCGGGGCAGACCAGCCCCAGCATTTT; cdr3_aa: CASSFGADQPQHF
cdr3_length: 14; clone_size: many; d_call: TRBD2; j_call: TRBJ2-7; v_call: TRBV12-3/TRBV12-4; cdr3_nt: TGTGCCAGCAGTTTAGTCGGCGGGAGGGCCGAGCAGTACTTC; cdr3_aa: CASSLVGGRAEQYF
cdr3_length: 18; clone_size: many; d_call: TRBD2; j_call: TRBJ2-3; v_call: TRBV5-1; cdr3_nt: TGCGCCAGCAGCTTGTATGGATCCAGCGGGAGGACCACAGATACGCAGTATTTT; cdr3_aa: CASSLYGSSGRTTDTQYF
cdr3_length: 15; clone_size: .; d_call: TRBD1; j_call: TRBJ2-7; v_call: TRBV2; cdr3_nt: TGTGCCAGCAGGCCCGGGACAGGGAGGACCTACGAGCAGTACTTC; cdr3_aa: CASRPGTGRTYEQYF
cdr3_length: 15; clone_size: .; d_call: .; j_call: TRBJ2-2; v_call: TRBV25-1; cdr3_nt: TGTGCCAGCAGTGGGTGGGGCAGGAGGCCCGGGGAGCTGTTTTTT; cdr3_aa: CASSGWGRRPGELFF
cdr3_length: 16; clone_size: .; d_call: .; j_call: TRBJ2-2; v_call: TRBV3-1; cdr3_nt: TGTGCCAGCAGCCAGGAGGTGGGGGATCTCACCGGGGAGCTGTTTTTT; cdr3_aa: CASSQEVGDLTGELFF
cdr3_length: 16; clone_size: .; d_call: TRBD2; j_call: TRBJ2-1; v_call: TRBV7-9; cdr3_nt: TGTGCCAGCAGGCCTAGTTCTAGCGGGAGTTCCCATGAGCAGTTCTTC; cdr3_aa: CASRPSSSGSSHEQFF
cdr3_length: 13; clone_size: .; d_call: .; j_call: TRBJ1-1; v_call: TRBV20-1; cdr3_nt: TGCAGTGCTAATAAAGGGGCTGACACTGAAGCTTTCTTT; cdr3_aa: CSANKGADTEAFF
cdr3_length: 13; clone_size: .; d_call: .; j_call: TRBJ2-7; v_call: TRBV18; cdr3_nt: TGTGCCAGCTCGCTGGGACACTTCTACGAGCAGTACTTC; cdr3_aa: CASSLGHFYEQYF
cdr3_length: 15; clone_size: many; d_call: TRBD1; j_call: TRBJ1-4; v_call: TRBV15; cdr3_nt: TGTGCCATGCTGGACAGGGGGCTCACTAATGAAAAACTGTTTTTT; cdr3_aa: CAMLDRGLTNEKLFF
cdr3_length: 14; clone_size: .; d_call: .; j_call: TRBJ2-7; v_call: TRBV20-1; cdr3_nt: TGCAGTGCTAGAGCCGGGACACGGCCTCGTGAGCAGTACTTC; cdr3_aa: CSARAGTRPREQYF
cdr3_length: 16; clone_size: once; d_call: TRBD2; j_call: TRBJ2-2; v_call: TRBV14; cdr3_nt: TGTGCCAGCAGCCAAGATCTCGGGACTAGGGACGGGGAGCTGTTTTTT; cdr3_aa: CASSQDLGTRDGELFF
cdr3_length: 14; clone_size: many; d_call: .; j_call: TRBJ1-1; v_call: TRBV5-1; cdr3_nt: TGCGCCAGCAGCTTGATTCCAGGCAACACTGAAGCTTTCTTT; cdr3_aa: CASSLIPGNTEAFF
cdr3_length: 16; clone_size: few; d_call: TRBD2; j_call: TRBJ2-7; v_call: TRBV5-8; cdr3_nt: TGTGCCAGCAGCTTGTTAGTTGGACTAGCGGGCGACGAGCAGTACTTC; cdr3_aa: CASSLLVGLAGDEQYF
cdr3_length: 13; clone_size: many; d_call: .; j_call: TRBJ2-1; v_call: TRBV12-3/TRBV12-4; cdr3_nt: TGTGCCAGCAGTTTAACAGGGAAGGGTGAGCAGTTCTTC; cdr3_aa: CASSLTGKGEQFF
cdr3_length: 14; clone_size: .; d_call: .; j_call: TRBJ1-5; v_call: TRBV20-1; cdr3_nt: TGCAGTGCTAGAGCCCCGGGGGGCAATCAGCCCCAGCATTTT; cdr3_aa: CSARAPGGNQPQHF
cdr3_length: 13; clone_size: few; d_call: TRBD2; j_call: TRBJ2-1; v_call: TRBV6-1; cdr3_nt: TGTGCCACTTCGCGGGAGCCTTACAATGAGCAGTTCTTC; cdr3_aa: CATSREPYNEQFF
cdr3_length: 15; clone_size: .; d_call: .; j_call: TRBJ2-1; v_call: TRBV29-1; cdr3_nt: TGCAGCGGCTCCGGGACCGATAGCTCCTACAATGAGCAGTTCTTC; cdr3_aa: CSGSGTDSSYNEQFF
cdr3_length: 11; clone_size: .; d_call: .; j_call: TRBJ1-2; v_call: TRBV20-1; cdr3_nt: TGCAGTGTGTGCCGGAACTATGGCTACACCTTC; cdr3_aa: CSVCRNYGYTF
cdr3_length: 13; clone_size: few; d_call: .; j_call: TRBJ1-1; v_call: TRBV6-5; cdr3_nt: TGTGCCAGCAGTTACCCGGGACAAAATTGGGCTTTCTTT; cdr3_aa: CASSYPGQNWAFF
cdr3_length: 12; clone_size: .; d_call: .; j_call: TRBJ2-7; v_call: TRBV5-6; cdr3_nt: TGTGCCAGCAGCGCCCGAGGTGACGAGCAGTACTTC; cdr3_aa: CASSARGDEQYF
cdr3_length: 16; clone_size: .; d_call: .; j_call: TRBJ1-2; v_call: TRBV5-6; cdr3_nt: TGTGCCAGCAGCTTGTGGGTGGTGGGAGCGAACTATGGCTACACCTTC; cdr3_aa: CASSLWVVGANYGYTF
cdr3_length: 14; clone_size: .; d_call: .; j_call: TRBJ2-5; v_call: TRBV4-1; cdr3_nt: TGCGCCAGCAGCCAAGAAGGGGTCCAAGAGACCCAGTACTTC; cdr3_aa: CASSQEGVQETQYF
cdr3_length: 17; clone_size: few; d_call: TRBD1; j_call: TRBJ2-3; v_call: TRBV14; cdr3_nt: TGTGCCAGCAGCCAAGACAGGGGGCGAAGTCCGGCAGATACGCAGTATTTT; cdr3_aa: CASSQDRGRSPADTQYF
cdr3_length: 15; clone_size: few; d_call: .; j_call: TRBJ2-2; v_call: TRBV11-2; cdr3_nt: TGTGCCAGCACCCCCCTCGGTGCGAACACCGGGGAGCTGTTTTTT; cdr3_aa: CASTPLGANTGELFF
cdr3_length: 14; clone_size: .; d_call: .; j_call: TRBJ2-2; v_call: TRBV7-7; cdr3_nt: TGTGCCAGCAGCACGGATACAGTTTCCGGGGAGCTGTTTTTT; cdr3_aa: CASSTDTVSGELFF
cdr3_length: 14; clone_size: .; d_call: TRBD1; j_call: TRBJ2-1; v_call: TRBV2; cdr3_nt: TGTGCCAGCAGTACCGGGACAGGGTTAAATGAGCAGTTCTTC; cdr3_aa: CASSTGTGLNEQFF
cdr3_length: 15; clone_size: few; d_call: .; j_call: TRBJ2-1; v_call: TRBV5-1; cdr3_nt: TGCGCCAGCAGCAACGCCGTGGGTGTTGGGAATGAGCAGTTCTTC; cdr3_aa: CASSNAVGVGNEQFF
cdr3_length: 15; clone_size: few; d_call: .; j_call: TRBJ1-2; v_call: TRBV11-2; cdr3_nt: TGTGCCAGCAGCCCGCGGTCAACCTCCTTCTATGGCTACACCTTC; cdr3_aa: CASSPRSTSFYGYTF
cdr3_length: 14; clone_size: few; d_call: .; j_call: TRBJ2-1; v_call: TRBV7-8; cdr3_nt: TGTGCCAGCAGCCCTCCCTTTCGGGGCAATGAGCAGTTCTTC; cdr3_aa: CASSPPFRGNEQFF
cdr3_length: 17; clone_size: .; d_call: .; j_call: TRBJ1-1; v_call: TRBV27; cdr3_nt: TGTGCCAGCAGTTTATCCCCCCCCACAGGGAAGGGCACTGAAGCTTTCTTT; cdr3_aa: CASSLSPPTGKGTEAFF
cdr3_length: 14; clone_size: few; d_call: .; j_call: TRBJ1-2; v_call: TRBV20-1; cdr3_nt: TGCAGTGCTCTGCAATCGGGCAGGGTATTGGGCTACACCTTC; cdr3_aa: CSALQSGRVLGYTF
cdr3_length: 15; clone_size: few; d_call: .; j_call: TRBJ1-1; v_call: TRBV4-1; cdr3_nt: TGCGCCAGCAGCCCACGGGGGGAGGGAACCACTGAAGCTTTCTTT; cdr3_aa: CASSPRGEGTTEAFF